The source of this T cell receptor (beta chain) is a study of blood T cells in healthy people across ages. Study conclusions and caveats: Roughly linear age-related decline in beta diversity appeared, significant by age approximately 41. The long-lived group displayed more naive CD4+ cells, plus higher diversity, than the aged donors did. From one million sequenced T cells, diversity estimates were lower bounds.

A second about 6 to 11 cycle PCR used barcoded and J-beta primers. TCRdb reanalysed the 5' RACE reads using MiXCR and keeps one entry per CDR3 protein. The sample holds 720,000 or so distinct CDR3 sequences, around two fifths seen once. Note on this clonotype: Its target is unknown.

Germline loops: CDR1 SGHTA, CDR2 FQGNSA. Trimming removed 5 bases at V and 0 bases at J, with 13 bases between. The CDR3 extends over 15 amino acids. The chain joins TRBV7-2 to TRBJ1-1; D remains ambiguous. The clonotype was recovered from a man at least 80 years old in good health. Sequencing input: blood. CDR3 loop: CASSQTLAVNTEAFF. The CDR3 DNA follows: TGTGCCAGCAGCCAAACTTTGGCGGTGAACACTGAAGCTTTCTTT.